Listed below are T cell receptor beta chains from one sample, sequenced in a study of identical twins. TCRdb ran MiXCR on the 5' RACE reads and lists one entry per CDR3 protein. The sample records around 230,000 distinct CDR3 sequences, over 5% being singletons. This sample also appeared in a second study, on T cells expressing NK-cell markers.

The sample comprised CD8+ T cells sorted from blood. These receptors were collected from a woman aged 18-35 years in good health. CDR3s include the opening cysteine and the closing phenylalanine or tryptophan. The size of a clone is reported for some rows only, either as once, few or many, or as a class for expanded clones.

j_call v_call clone_size cdr3_aa
TRBJ2-7 TRBV20-1 many CSARDYRAPYEQYF
TRBJ2-5 TRBV12-3/TRBV12-4 many CASSKGRLEAQYF
TRBJ1-1 TRBV20-1 few CSAQGLKSDLNTEAFF
TRBJ2-1 TRBV30 - CAWSVLDDEQFF
TRBJ1-1 TRBV12-3/TRBV12-4 - CASSLYRTGLEAFF
TRBJ2-7 TRBV15 many CATSRGFFGGPTYEQYF
TRBJ2-7 TRBV7-8 - CASSLGGAGMSYEQYF
TRBJ2-1 TRBV27 many CASMGSGPYNEQFF
TRBJ1-5 TRBV15 - CATSRDSTYSNQPQHF
TRBJ2-1 TRBV27 many CASSLGRGIYNEQFF
TRBJ2-1 TRBV6-1 - CASSKGLAPYNEQFF
TRBJ2-1 TRBV18 few CASSPRHSSYNEQFF
TRBJ2-7 TRBV7-9 few CASSSGVSEQYF
TRBJ2-7 TRBV27 many CASSPRGPYEQYF
TRBJ2-1 TRBV12-3/TRBV12-4 many CASTSDLYNEQFF
TRBJ2-2 TRBV4-2 many CASSQGLAGNTGELFF
TRBJ2-1 TRBV6-1 - CASSDTAGVVGTYNEQFF
TRBJ1-5 TRBV12-3/TRBV12-4 few CASTETGYNQPQHF
TRBJ2-3 TRBV12-3/TRBV12-4 many CASQEGGSTDTQYF
TRBJ1-1 TRBV11-3 - CASSPPRGGSPEAFF
TRBJ2-2 TRBV20-1 few CSASENTGELFF
TRBJ2-5 TRBV10-2 many CASSGIQETQYF
TRBJ1-1 TRBV3-1 - CANSHQKREIEAFF
TRBJ2-1 TRBV27 many CASSLSSDNEQFF
TRBJ1-2 TRBV7-6 few CASSLGFGGRSLDYGYTF
TRBJ1-1 TRBV10-1 many CASSERTAPAFF
TRBJ2-2 TRBV4-3 - CASSQQLAGKGGELFF
TRBJ2-2 TRBV5-1 many CASSLIRGRDTGELFF
TRBJ1-5 TRBV7-9 many CASSLGYSNQPQHF
TRBJ2-2 TRBV7-9 many CASNRGSGELFF
TRBJ2-5 TRBV20-1 few CSARDFERGNQETQYF
TRBJ2-3 TRBV3-1 - CASSQDLKPSTDTQYF
TRBJ2-2 TRBV11-2 - CASSLLSNTGELFF
TRBJ2-1 TRBV9 few CASSLRVAGGLEQFF
TRBJ2-1 TRBV4-3 many CASSPRDRGNEQFF
TRBJ1-1 TRBV5-5 - CASSLEDIGTEAFF
TRBJ2-4 TRBV4-3 many CASSQDWQGRDIQYF
TRBJ1-5 TRBV30 - CAWSDRGLGQPQHF
TRBJ2-5 TRBV11-2 - CASSLIAGGEETQYF
TRBJ2-1 TRBV7-9 - CASSSWGSNDNEQFF
TRBJ1-1 TRBV12-5 - CASAKSGEAFF
TRBJ2-7 TRBV3-1 - CASSQGTLPYEQYF
TRBJ1-1 TRBV6-5 few CASSYLAEAFF
TRBJ1-3 TRBV5-1 - CASSLDSSGNTIYF
TRBJ1-5 TRBV27 - CASSLAGLLNQPQHF
TRBJ2-2 TRBV7-7 many CASSSPGGNTGELFF
TRBJ2-3 TRBV28 many CASSFGADTQYF
TRBJ1-1 TRBV7-6 few CASSTDSYTEAFF
TRBJ2-7 TRBV9 - CASSVSVGSYEQYF
TRBJ2-1 TRBV11-2 - CASSFSRTGLTNEQFF